Listed below are T cell receptor beta chains from one sample, sequenced in a study of T cells in Graves' hyperthyroidism and ophthalmopathy. TCRdb independently ran MiXCR on the multiplex PCR reads; one entry per CDR3 protein. This table holds 490,000 or so distinct CDR3 sequences, 22% found once. The material sequenced was blood. All receptors come from a woman in her sixties or seventies with Graves' ophthalmopathy. CDR3s include the opening cysteine and the closing phenylalanine or tryptophan. Fields, in order: CDR3 protein, CDR3 DNA, V gene, clone size, CDR3 length, D gene, J gene. A D gene is named only where the DNA matches it firmly. The listing skips clone size in some rows; elsewhere it reads once, few, many or a size class.

CASSSLHGSHGYTF | TGTGCCAGCAGTTCCCTCCATGGCAGTCATGGCTACACCTTC | TRBV12-3/TRBV12-4 | many | 14 | NA | TRBJ1-2
CASSVVLAGYEQFF | TGTGCCAGCAGTGTAGTCCTAGCGGGATATGAGCAGTTCTTC | TRBV2 | many | 14 | TRBD2 | TRBJ2-1
CASRARDRGNYGYTF | TGTGCCAGTCGGGCCCGGGACAGGGGGAACTATGGCTACACCTTC | TRBV27 | NA | 15 | TRBD1 | TRBJ1-2
CASSSIGLSNQPQHF | TGTGCCAGCAGCTCGATCGGCCTTAGCAATCAGCCCCAGCATTTT | TRBV12-3/TRBV12-4 | many | 15 | NA | TRBJ1-5
CASSLTRRGTEAFF | TGTGCCAGCAGTTTAACCAGGCGGGGCACTGAAGCTTTCTTT | TRBV12-3/TRBV12-4 | many | 14 | NA | TRBJ1-1
CASRSETVGKLFF | TGCGCCAGCAGATCCGAAACAGTCGGAAAACTGTTTTTT | TRBV5-1 | many | 13 | NA | TRBJ1-4
CASSYDRGLGEQYF | TGTGCCAGCAGCTATGACAGGGGTCTGGGGGAGCAGTACTTC | TRBV7-2 | many | 14 | TRBD1 | TRBJ2-7
CASSKTGAHYCQPQHF | TGTGCCAGCAGTAAGACAGGGGCGCATTACTGTCAGCCCCAGCATTTT | TRBV6-2/TRBV6-3 | NA | 16 | TRBD1 | TRBJ1-5
CAITLPRRAKNIQYF | TGTGCCATCACCTTACCGCGGAGGGCCAAAAACATTCAGTACTTC | TRBV19 | NA | 15 | NA | TRBJ2-4
CASGLEGLLYNEQFF | TGTGCTAGTGGTTTGGAGGGGTTATTGTACAATGAGCAGTTCTTC | TRBV12-5 | few | 15 | NA | TRBJ2-1
CASSLPGGGGKLFF | TGTGCCAGCAGTCTCCCGGGGGGGGGGGGAAAACTGTTTTTT | TRBV12-3/TRBV12-4 | few | 14 | NA | TRBJ1-4
CSARDSGQGKTHEQYF | TGCAGTGCTAGAGACTCCGGACAGGGAAAAACCCACGAGCAGTACTTC | TRBV20-1 | NA | 16 | TRBD1 | TRBJ2-7
CASSQVVGGHEQFF | TGTGCCAGCAGCCAAGTGGTCGGTGGGCATGAGCAGTTCTTC | TRBV3-1 | many | 14 | NA | TRBJ2-1
CAISRDNEGEKLFF | TGTGCCATCAGTCGGGACAATGAGGGGGAAAAACTGTTTTTT | TRBV10-3 | NA | 14 | NA | TRBJ1-4
CASSSVGSGYTF | TGTGCCAGCAGTTCAGTAGGATCAGGCTACACCTTC | TRBV6-2/TRBV6-3 | NA | 12 | NA | TRBJ1-2
CATSNRGMNYGYTF | TGTGCCACCTCGAACAGGGGAATGAACTATGGCTACACCTTC | TRBV19 | many | 14 | TRBD1 | TRBJ1-2
CATSSLTSGQETQYF | TGTGCCACCAGCAGCCTAACTAGCGGGCAAGAGACCCAGTACTTC | TRBV15 | NA | 15 | TRBD2 | TRBJ2-5
CASSYSVYGYTF | TGTGCCAGCAGTTATTCAGTCTATGGCTACACCTTC | TRBV6-2/TRBV6-3 | many | 12 | NA | TRBJ1-2
CASRWASGRDTQYF | TGTGCCAGCAGGTGGGCTAGCGGGAGAGATACGCAGTATTTT | TRBV6-2/TRBV6-3 | NA | 14 | TRBD2 | TRBJ2-3
CASSLAPGRGSGANVLTF | TGTGCCAGCAGCTTAGCGCCTGGAAGGGGCTCTGGGGCCAACGTCCTGACTTTC | TRBV7-2 | NA | 18 | NA | TRBJ2-6
CASSPQAGTSGGNEQFF | TGTGCCAGCAGCCCTCAAGCCGGGACTAGCGGGGGTAATGAGCAGTTCTTC | TRBV7-8 | NA | 17 | TRBD2 | TRBJ2-1
CSASQRHGDTQYF | TGCAGTGCCAGTCAGCGTCATGGGGATACGCAGTATTTT | TRBV20-1 | NA | 13 | NA | TRBJ2-3
CASRDRGGSSYEQYF | TGTGCCAGCAGGGACAGGGGGGGCAGCTCCTACGAGCAGTACTTC | TRBV7-2 | many | 15 | TRBD1 | TRBJ2-7
CASSLGGETGNTIYF | TGTGCCAGCAGCTTAGGGGGAGAGACTGGAAACACCATATATTTT | TRBV7-2 | NA | 15 | NA | TRBJ1-3
CASSRTGSFYEQYF | TGTGCCAGCAGTCGGACAGGCTCATTCTACGAGCAGTACTTC | TRBV12-3/TRBV12-4 | many | 14 | TRBD1 | TRBJ2-7
CASSLSGSPSNEQFF | TGCGCCAGCAGCTTGTCCGGGAGCCCCTCCAATGAGCAGTTCTTC | TRBV5-1 | few | 15 | NA | TRBJ2-1
CTSSSGLAGGIVDTQYF | TGCACCAGCAGCTCCGGACTAGCGGGAGGGATTGTCGATACGCAGTATTTT | TRBV5-1 | NA | 17 | TRBD2 | TRBJ2-3
CASTTAYNEQFF | TGTGCCAGCACGACAGCCTACAATGAGCAGTTCTTC | TRBV28 | many | 12 | NA | TRBJ2-1
CASSQAGLAYREQYF | TGTGCCAGCAGCCAGGCGGGACTAGCGTATCGCGAGCAGTACTTC | TRBV14 | NA | 15 | TRBD2 | TRBJ2-7
CASSLGQGRQETQYF | TGCGCCAGCAGCCTTGGACAGGGGCGGCAAGAGACCCAGTACTTC | TRBV5-1 | NA | 15 | TRBD1 | TRBJ2-5
CASSPLAGAGYEQYF | TGTGCCAGCAGCCCGCTAGCGGGAGCAGGGTACGAGCAGTACTTC | TRBV7-3 | NA | 15 | TRBD2 | TRBJ2-7
CSAPTSGRDEQYF | TGCAGTGCTCCAACTAGCGGACGAGACGAGCAGTACTTC | TRBV20-1 | NA | 13 | TRBD2 | TRBJ2-7
CASSPWTSGSYNTQYF | TGTGCCAGCAGTCCCTGGACTAGCGGGAGCTATAATACGCAGTATTTT | TRBV6-1 | few | 16 | TRBD2 | TRBJ2-3
CASSYSSGGGEKLFF | TGTGCCAGCAGTTACTCCTCAGGGGGGGGTGAAAAACTGTTTTTT | TRBV6-5 | many | 15 | TRBD1 | TRBJ1-4